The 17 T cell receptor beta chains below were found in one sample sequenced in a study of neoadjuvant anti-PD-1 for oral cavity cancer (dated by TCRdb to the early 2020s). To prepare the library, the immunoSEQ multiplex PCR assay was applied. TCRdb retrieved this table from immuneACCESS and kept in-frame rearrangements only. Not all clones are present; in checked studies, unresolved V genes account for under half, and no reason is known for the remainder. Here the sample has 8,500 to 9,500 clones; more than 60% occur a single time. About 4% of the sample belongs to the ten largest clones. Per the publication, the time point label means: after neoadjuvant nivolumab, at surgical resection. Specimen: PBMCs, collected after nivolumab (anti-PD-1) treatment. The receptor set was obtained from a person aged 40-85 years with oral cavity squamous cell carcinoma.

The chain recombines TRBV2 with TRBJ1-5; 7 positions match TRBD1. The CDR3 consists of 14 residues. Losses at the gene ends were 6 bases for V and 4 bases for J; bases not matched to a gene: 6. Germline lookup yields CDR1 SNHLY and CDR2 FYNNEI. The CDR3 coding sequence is TGTGCCAGCAGCTCTAGACAGGGAAATCAGCCCCAGCATTTT. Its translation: CASSSRQGNQPQHF.

CDR3 coding DNA: TGTGCCAGCAGTGGAGGGGGGCGGGGGAATGAAAAACTGTTTTTT. Translated, it gives CASSGGGRGNEKLFF. This sequence joins TRBV6-1 and TRBJ1-4; tentative D call: TRBD1 (6 bases). Trimming stripped 4 bases from V and 5 bases from J, with 14 bases between. Germline assignment: CDR1 MNHNS and CDR2 SASEGT. This CDR3 region has 15 residues.

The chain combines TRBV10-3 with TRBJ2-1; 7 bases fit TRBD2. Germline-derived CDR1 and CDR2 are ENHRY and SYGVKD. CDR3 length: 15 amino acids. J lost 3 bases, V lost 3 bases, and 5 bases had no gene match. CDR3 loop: CAISDTGTIYNEQFF. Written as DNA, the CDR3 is TGTGCCATCAGTGATACCGGGACTATCTACAATGAGCAGTTCTTC.

DNA of the CDR3: TGTGCCAGCAGCTCATGGAGTAGCTCTTCCTACGAGCAGTACTTC. This gives the protein CASSSWSSSSYEQYF. The chain has TRBV7-2 and TRBJ2-7; D uncertain. The germline gives CDR1 SGHTA, CDR2 FQGNSA. The V end lost 4 bases, the J end lost 1 base, and 14 bases lay between the germline ends. The CDR3 totals 15 residues.

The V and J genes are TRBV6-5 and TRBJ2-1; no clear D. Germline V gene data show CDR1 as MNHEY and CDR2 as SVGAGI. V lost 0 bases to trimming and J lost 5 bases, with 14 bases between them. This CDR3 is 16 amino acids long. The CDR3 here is CASSYSSNPADNEQFF. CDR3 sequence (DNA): TGTGCCAGCAGTTACTCGAGTAACCCGGCGGACAATGAGCAGTTCTTC.

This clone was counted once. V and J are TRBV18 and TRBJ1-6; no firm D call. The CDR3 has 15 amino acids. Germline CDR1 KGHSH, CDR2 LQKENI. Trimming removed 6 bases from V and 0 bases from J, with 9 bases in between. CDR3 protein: CASSPSSSYNSPLHF. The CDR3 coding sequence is TGTGCCAGCTCCCCGTCCAGCTCCTATAATTCACCCCTCCACTTT.

The CDR3 loop is CAISEEGGHRAEAFF. CDR3 nucleotide sequence: TGTGCCATCAGTGAAGAGGGCGGTCATAGGGCTGAAGCTTTCTTT. The rearrangement joins TRBV10-3 to TRBJ1-1, with D unresolved. This CDR3 has 15 amino acids. V was clipped by 3 bases and J by 6 bases, with 17 bases between them. CDR1 is ENHRY, CDR2 SYGVKD, per germline.

The DNA of the CDR3 is TGTGCCAGCGGTGCTAGCGGGTCTAGCACAGATACGCAGTATTTT. The encoded protein is CASGASGSSTDTQYF. The chain carries TRBV11-2 and TRBJ2-3, with 8 positions matching TRBD2. Per the germline V gene, CDR1 is SGHAT and CDR2 is FQNNGV. After removal of 8 bases from V and 0 bases from J, the junction contained 7 bases not matched to a gene. The CDR3 covers 15 residues.

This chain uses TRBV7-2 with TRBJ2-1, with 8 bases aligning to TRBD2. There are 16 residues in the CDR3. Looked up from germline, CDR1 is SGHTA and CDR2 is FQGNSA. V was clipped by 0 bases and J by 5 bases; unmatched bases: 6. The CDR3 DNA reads TGTGCCAGCAGCTTAGCCAGCGGGAGATTTGACAATGAGCAGTTCTTC. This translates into CASSLASGRFDNEQFF.

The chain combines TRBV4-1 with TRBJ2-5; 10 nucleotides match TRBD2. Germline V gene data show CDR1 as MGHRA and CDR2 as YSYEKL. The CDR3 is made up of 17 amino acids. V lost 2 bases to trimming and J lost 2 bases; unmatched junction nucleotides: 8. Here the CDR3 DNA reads TGCGCCAGCAGCCAAACTACAGCGGGGGGGCCTCAAGAGACCCAGTACTTC. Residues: CASSQTTAGGPQETQYF.

For the CDR3, the DNA is TGCGCCAGCAAACTGCCCCGGTGGGAGACCCAGTACTTC. Translating it yields CASKLPRWETQYF. This chain uses TRBV10-1 with TRBJ2-5; D gene ambiguous. The CDR3 runs to 13 residues. With 7 bases removed from V and 5 bases from J, the gap between germline ends came to 14 bases. The germline CDR1 and CDR2 sequences are WNHNN and SYGVQD (reference sequence).

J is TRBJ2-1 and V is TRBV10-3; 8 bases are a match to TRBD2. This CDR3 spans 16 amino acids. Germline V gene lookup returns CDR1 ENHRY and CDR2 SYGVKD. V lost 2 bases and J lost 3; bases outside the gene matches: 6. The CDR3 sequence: CAISEERGLVYNEQFF. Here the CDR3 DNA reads TGTGCCATCAGTGAGGAGCGGGGGTTGGTCTACAATGAGCAGTTCTTC.

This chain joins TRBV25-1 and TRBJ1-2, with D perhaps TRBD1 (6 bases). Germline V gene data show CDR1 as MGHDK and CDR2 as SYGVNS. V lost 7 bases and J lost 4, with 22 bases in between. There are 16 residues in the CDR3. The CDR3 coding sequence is TGTGCCAGCACCGATGATGAACAGGTCAGGGGCTATGGCTACACCTTC. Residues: CASTDDEQVRGYGYTF.

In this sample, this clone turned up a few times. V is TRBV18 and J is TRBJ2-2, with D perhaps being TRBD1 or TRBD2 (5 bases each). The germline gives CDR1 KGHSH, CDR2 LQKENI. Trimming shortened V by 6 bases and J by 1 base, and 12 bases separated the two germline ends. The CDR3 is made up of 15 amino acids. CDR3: CASSPGAQNTGELFF. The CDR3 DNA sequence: TGTGCCAGCTCCCCCGGGGCCCAGAACACCGGGGAGCTGTTTTTT.

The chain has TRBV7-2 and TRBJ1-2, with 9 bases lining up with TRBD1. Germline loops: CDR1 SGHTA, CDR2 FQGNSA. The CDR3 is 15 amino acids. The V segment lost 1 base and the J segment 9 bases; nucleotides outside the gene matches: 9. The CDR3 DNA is TGTGCCAGCAGCTTAGGCGGGACAGGGAAAATTAGCTACACCTTC. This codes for CASSLGGTGKISYTF. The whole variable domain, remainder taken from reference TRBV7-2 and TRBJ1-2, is GAGVSQSPSNKVTEKGKDVELRCDPISGHTALYWYRQSLGQGLEFLIYFQGNSAPDKSGLPSDRFSAERTGGSVSTLTIQRTQQEDSAVYLCASSLGGTGKISYTFGSGTRLTVV.

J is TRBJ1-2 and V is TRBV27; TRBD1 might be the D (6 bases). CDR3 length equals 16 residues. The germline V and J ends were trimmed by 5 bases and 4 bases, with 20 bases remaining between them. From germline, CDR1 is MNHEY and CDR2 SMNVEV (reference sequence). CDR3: CASSDRTAYSIYGYTF. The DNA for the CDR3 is TGTGCCAGCAGTGACCGGACAGCCTATTCTATCTATGGCTACACCTTC.

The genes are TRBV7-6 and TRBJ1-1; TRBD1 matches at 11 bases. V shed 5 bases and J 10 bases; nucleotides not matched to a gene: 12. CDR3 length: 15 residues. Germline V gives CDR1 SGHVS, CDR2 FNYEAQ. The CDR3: CASSEGTGGSRSAFF. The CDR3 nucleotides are TGTGCCAGCAGCGAAGGGACAGGGGGTAGTCGGTCAGCTTTCTTT.